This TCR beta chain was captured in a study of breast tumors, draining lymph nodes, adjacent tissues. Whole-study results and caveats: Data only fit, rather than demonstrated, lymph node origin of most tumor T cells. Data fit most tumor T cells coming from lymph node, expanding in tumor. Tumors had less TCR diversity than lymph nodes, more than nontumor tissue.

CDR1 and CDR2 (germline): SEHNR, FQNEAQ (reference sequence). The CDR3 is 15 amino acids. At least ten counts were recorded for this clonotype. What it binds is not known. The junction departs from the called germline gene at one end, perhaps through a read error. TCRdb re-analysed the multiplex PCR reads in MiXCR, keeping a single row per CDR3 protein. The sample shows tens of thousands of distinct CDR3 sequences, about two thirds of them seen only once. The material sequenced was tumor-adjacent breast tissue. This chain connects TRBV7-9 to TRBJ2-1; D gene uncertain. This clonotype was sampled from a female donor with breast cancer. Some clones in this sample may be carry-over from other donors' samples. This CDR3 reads CAGSLKGASYNEQFF. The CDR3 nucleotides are TGTGCCGGCAGCTTAAAAGGAGCCTCCTACAATGAGCAGTTCTTC.